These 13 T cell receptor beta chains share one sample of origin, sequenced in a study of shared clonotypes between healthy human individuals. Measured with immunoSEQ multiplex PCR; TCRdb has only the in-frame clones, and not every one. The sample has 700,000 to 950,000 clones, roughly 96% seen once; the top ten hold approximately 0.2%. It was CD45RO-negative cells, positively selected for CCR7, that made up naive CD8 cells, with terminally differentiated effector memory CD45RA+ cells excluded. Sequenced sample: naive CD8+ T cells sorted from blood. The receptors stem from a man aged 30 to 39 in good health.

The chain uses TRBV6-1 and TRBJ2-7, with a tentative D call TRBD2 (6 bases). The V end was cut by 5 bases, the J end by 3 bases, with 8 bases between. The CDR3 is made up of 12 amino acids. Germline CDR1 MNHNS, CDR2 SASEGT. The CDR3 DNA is TGTGCCAGCAGTAACGGGGGCTACGAGCAGTACTTC. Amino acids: CASSNGGYEQYF.

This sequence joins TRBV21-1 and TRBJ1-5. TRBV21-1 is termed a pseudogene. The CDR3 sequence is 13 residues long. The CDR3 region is CASSKWGGWPQHF. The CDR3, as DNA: TGTGCCAGCAGCAAATGGGGGGGTTGGCCCCAGCATTTT.

The CDR3 nucleotides are TGCAGCGGAGGGGACGGCTTGAACACTGAAGCTTTCTTT. It is translated as CSGGDGLNTEAFF. The V gene is TRBV29-1, the J gene TRBJ1-1; a weak D match, TRBD1 (5 bases). Trimming took 7 bases from V and 0 from J, leaving 12 bases between them. This CDR3 comprises 13 residues. Germline-derived CDR1 and CDR2 are SQVTM and ANQGSEA.

As DNA, the CDR3 is TGCGCCAGCAGTCTCCGTCGACTAGCGGGCTCCTACGAGCAGTACTTC. Residues: CASSLRRLAGSYEQYF. V and J are TRBV23-1 and TRBJ2-7; 10 bases align to TRBD2. TRBV23-1 is placed among ORFs of uncertain function. V dropped 4 bases and J dropped 0; count of bases not matched to a gene: 6. CDR3 length equals 16 residues.

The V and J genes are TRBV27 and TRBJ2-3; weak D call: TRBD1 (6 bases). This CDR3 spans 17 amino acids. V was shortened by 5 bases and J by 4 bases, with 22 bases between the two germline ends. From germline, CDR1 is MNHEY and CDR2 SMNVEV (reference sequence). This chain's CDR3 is CASSPQGGPPFADTQYF. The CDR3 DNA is TGTGCCAGCAGTCCACAAGGGGGTCCCCCGTTCGCAGATACGCAGTATTTT.

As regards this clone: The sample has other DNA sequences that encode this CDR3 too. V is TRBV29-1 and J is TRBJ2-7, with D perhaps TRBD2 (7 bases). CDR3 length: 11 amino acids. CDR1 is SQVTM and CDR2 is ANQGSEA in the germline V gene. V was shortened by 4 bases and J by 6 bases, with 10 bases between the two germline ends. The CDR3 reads CSVGGGGEQYF. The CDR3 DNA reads TGCAGCGTTGGAGGGGGGGGCGAGCAGTACTTC.

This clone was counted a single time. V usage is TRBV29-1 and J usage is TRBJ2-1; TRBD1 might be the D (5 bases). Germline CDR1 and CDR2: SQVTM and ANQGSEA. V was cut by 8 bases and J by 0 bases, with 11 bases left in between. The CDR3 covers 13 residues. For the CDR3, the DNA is TGCAGCATACAGGCGAGCTCCTACAATGAGCAGTTCTTC. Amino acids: CSIQASSYNEQFF.

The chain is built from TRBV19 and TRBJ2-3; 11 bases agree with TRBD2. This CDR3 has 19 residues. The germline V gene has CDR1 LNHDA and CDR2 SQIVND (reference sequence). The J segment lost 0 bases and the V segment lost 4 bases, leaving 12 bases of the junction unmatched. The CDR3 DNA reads TGTGCCAGTAGTAGGCCCGGCGCTAGCGGGAGGACTAGCACAGATACGCAGTATTTT. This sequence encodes CASSRPGASGRTSTDTQYF.

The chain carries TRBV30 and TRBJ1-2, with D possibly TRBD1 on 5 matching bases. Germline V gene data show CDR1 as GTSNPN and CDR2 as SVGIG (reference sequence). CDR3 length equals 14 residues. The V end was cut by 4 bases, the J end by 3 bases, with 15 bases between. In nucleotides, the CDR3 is TGTGCCTGGACCGACAGCCCTCCCTACTATGGCTACACCTTC. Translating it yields CAWTDSPPYYGYTF.

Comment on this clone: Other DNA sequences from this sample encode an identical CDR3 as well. Here the CDR3 DNA reads TGTGCCAGCAGGGGCGGGAATAGCAATCAGCCCCAGCATTTT. Translation: CASRGGNSNQPQHF. The V and J genes are TRBV27 and TRBJ1-5; D remains ambiguous. V dropped 6 bases and J dropped 0 bases, with 9 bases sitting between them. Germline CDR1 reads MNHEY; CDR2 reads SMNVEV (reference sequence). This CDR3 is built from 14 residues.

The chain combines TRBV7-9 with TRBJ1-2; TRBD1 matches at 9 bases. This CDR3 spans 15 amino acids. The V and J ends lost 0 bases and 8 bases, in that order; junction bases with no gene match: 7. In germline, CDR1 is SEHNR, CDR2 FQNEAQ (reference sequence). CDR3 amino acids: CASSLAGQGRSGYTF. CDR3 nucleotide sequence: TGTGCCAGCAGCTTAGCGGGACAGGGCAGATCCGGCTACACCTTC.

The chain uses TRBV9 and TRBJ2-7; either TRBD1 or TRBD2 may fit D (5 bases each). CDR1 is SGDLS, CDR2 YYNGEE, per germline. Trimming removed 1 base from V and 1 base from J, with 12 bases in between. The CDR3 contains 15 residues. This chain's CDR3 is CASSVLRDGSYEQYF. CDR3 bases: TGTGCCAGCAGCGTACTCCGGGACGGATCCTACGAGCAGTACTTC. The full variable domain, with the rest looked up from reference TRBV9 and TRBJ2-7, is DSGVTQTPKHLITATGQRVTLRCSPRSGDLSVYWYQQSLDQGLQFLIQYYNGEERAKGNILERFSAQQFPDLHSELNLSSLELGDSALYFCASSVLRDGSYEQYFGPGTRLTVT.

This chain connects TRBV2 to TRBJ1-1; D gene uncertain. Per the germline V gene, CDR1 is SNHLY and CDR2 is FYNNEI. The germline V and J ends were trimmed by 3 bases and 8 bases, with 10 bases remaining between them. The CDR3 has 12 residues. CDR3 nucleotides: TGTGCCAGCAGTGATCCCGGTTGGGAAGCTTTCTTT. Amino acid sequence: CASSDPGWEAFF.